These 27 T cell receptor beta chains share one sample of origin, sequenced in a study of cytomegalovirus exposure and HLA in healthy donors. PCR primers comprised 60 Vbeta and 13 Jbeta primers. Only in-frame clones appear in the TCRdb table, and some are missing; sequencing was by immunoSEQ multiplex PCR. The sample yields over 150,000 clones, around 88% seen once. Sequencing was done on a sample of PBMCs. The receptor source for this set is a woman aged 25 to 39 in good health and CMV-seronegative.

The sample holds one count of this clone. The rearrangement joins TRBV6-6 to TRBJ1-5, with TRBD1 matching 8 bases. The CDR3 sequence is 15 residues long. J gave up 4 bases and V 2 bases, and 4 bases lay outside the gene matches. CDR1 and CDR2 (germline): MNHNY, SVGAGI (reference sequence). The CDR3 spells CASSYDRGSNQPQHF. The CDR3 DNA reads as TGTGCCAGCAGTTACGACAGGGGATCGAATCAGCCCCAGCATTTT.

The chain employs TRBV2 and TRBJ1-5, with D possibly TRBD1 on 5 matching bases. The V gene's germline CDR1 is SNHLY and CDR2 FYNNEI. The CDR3 loop spans 20 amino acids. The V end lost 5 bases, the J end lost 0 bases, and 26 bases lay between the germline ends. CDR3 residues: CASSFGGVGGWIPSNQPQHF. As DNA, the CDR3 is TGTGCCAGCAGTTTCGGTGGGGTTGGGGGGTGGATCCCTAGCAATCAGCCCCAGCATTTT.

The J gene is TRBJ2-7, the V gene TRBV9; D uncertain. The CDR3 runs 16 residues. V was cut by 4 bases and J by 2 bases, with 19 bases left in between. In germline, CDR1 is SGDLS, CDR2 YYNGEE. The CDR3 region is CASSTSGTALAYEQYF. In DNA form, the CDR3 reads TGTGCCAGCAGCACCAGTGGAACAGCCCTTGCCTACGAGCAGTACTTC.

The chain uses TRBV15 and TRBJ2-6, with D tentatively TRBD2 (5 bases). Germline loops: CDR1 LNHNV, CDR2 YYDKDF (reference sequence). The ends were cut back, 3 bases at V and 4 bases at J, with 13 bases in the middle. The CDR3 contains 16 residues. The CDR3 spells CATSRRRVSGANVLTF. Written as DNA, the CDR3 is TGTGCCACCAGCAGGAGGCGGGTATCCGGGGCCAACGTCCTGACTTTC.

The chain employs TRBV4-2 and TRBJ2-5, with 12 positions matching TRBD2. The CDR3 loop spans 16 amino acids. After removal of 4 bases from V and 5 bases from J, the junction contained 8 bases not matched to a gene. Germline values: CDR1 LGHNA, CDR2 YNFKEQ. The CDR3 here is CASSLTSGRFLETQYF. For the CDR3, the DNA is TGTGCCAGCAGCCTGACTAGCGGGAGATTTTTGGAGACCCAGTACTTC.

This clone showed up just once. This sequence joins TRBV19 and TRBJ1-5; D possibly corresponds to TRBD1 (6 bases). Trimming removed 3 bases at V and 0 bases at J, with 12 bases between. CDR1 LNHDA and CDR2 SQIVND come from the germline V gene (reference sequence). This CDR3 spans 16 amino acids. The CDR3 DNA sequence: TGTGCCAGTAGTATTACCGGGACATATAGCAATCAGCCCCAGCATTTT. Protein product: CASSITGTYSNQPQHF.

This chain joins TRBV29-1 and TRBJ2-7, with D tentatively TRBD2 (5 bases). The CDR3 consists of 14 residues. V was trimmed by 4 bases and J by 0 bases, leaving 13 bases between them. Per the germline V gene, CDR1 is SQVTM and CDR2 is ANQGSEA. CDR3 protein: CSVGERGSSYEQYF. The CDR3, as DNA: TGCAGCGTTGGGGAGCGAGGAAGCTCCTACGAGCAGTACTTC.

Of note for this clone: The junction does not match germline at one end; this may be a read error. The V and J genes are TRBV30 and TRBJ2-7; 9 nucleotides match TRBD1. The CDR3 has 15 amino acids. Germline CDR1 reads GTSNPN; CDR2 reads SVGIG (reference sequence). The CDR3 nucleotides read TGTGCCTGGAGTGTTAACAGGGGGCGCTCCAACGAGCAGTACTTC. This sequence encodes CAWSVNRGRSNEQYF.

The chain links TRBV6-5 to TRBJ1-2; D call uncertain. The V gene lost 0 bases and the J gene lost 1 base, with 6 bases spanning the gap. Germline CDR1 is MNHEY and CDR2 is SVGAGI. This CDR3 has 14 amino acids. The CDR3: CASSYSYSNYGYTF. CDR3 in DNA: TGTGCCAGCAGTTACTCTTACAGTAACTATGGCTACACCTTC.

J is TRBJ2-7 and V is TRBV6-5; D possibly corresponds to TRBD1 (6 bases). The CDR3 contains 14 residues. V lost 0 bases to trimming and J lost 2 bases, with 8 bases between them. Germline CDR1 reads MNHEY; CDR2 reads SVGAGI. CDR3 amino acids: CASSYSAGAYEQYF. The CDR3 DNA follows: TGTGCCAGCAGTTACTCAGCAGGGGCCTACGAGCAGTACTTC.

V is TRBV18 and J is TRBJ1-4; maybe TRBD1 (5 bases). V lost 6 bases and J 11 bases, leaving 16 bases between the germline ends. This CDR3 region has 13 residues. Germline V gives CDR1 KGHSH, CDR2 LQKENI. The CDR3 is CASSPDRQSKLFF. CDR3 in DNA: TGTGCCAGCTCCCCGGATCGACAGAGCAAACTGTTTTTT.

This chain joins TRBV6-5 and TRBJ2-7, with TRBD2 matching 7 bases. The V segment lost 0 bases and the J segment 3 bases; nucleotides outside the gene matches: 5. The CDR3 runs to 15 residues. Germline V CDR1 and CDR2: MNHEY, SVGAGI. The CDR3 protein is CASSYSASGVYEQYF. The CDR3 bases are TGTGCCAGCAGTTACTCGGCTAGCGGAGTCTACGAGCAGTACTTC.

The V gene is TRBV27, the J gene TRBJ2-7, with 11 bases that match TRBD1. Trimming took 3 bases from V and 2 from J; bases not matched to a gene: 6. The CDR3 spans 16 residues. Germline V gene lookup returns CDR1 MNHEY and CDR2 SMNVEV (reference sequence). The CDR3 nucleotides read TGTGCCAGCAGTTTGTCCGGGACAGGGGGAACCTACGAGCAGTACTTC. Its translation: CASSLSGTGGTYEQYF.

This chain uses TRBV10-3 with TRBJ2-1, with D perhaps matching TRBD2 (5 bases). The CDR3 covers 15 residues. CDR1 and CDR2 (germline): ENHRY, SYGVKD. Deletions cut 6 bases from V and 8 bases from J, with 20 bases between. CDR3: CAIRADVGSPDEQFF. The CDR3 nucleotides read TGTGCCATCAGGGCCGATGTTGGGAGCCCGGATGAGCAGTTCTTC.

The rearrangement uses TRBV5-4 and TRBJ1-4; perhaps TRBD1 as D (5 bases). CDR1 is SGHNT and CDR2 is YYREEE in the germline V gene (reference sequence). The CDR3 is 17 residues long. Trimming pared 0 bases from V and 2 bases from J, leaving 14 bases between. CDR3 residues: CASSLGVGAGTNEKLFF. The DNA of the CDR3 is TGTGCCAGCAGCTTGGGCGTAGGGGCTGGCACTAATGAAAAACTGTTTTTT.

The chain recombines TRBV5-4 with TRBJ2-3; 13 bases are a match to TRBD2. The length of the CDR3 is 15 residues. V gave up 4 bases and J gave up 3 bases; unmatched junction bases: 2. Germline lookup yields CDR1 SGHNT and CDR2 YYREEE (reference sequence). CDR3 region: CASSGGLAGTDTQYF. The CDR3 nucleotides read TGTGCCAGCAGCGGGGGACTAGCGGGGACAGATACGCAGTATTTT.

The chain links TRBV12-5 to TRBJ2-7, with D possibly matching TRBD1 (6 bases). The CDR3 runs 15 residues. CDR1 and CDR2 from the germline V gene are LGHNT and FRNRAP. V was shortened by 0 bases and J by 3 bases, with 12 bases between the two germline ends. CDR3 amino acids: CASGLVLGQLYEQYF. In DNA form, the CDR3 reads TGTGCTAGTGGTTTGGTACTAGGACAGCTCTACGAGCAGTACTTC. Using reference TRBV12-5 and TRBJ2-7 for the parts outside the CDR3, the full variable domain is DARVTQTPRHKVTEMGQEVTMRCQPILGHNTVFWYRQTMMQGLELLAYFRNRAPLDDSGMPKDRFSAEMPDATLATLKIQPSEPRDSAVYFCASGLVLGQLYEQYFGPGTRLTVT.

The chain joins TRBV5-6 to TRBJ2-7; 12 bases line up with TRBD2. J gave up 3 bases and V 2 bases, and 9 bases lay outside the gene matches. Germline V CDR1 and CDR2: SGHDT, YYEEEE. This CDR3 comprises 17 residues. Written as DNA, the CDR3 is TGTGCCAGCAGCTTCCGGACTAGCGGGGTGGGGGACTACGAGCAGTACTTC. Translating gives CASSFRTSGVGDYEQYF.

This clone was counted only a few times. The chain combines TRBV28 with TRBJ2-7; no reliable D call. Germline lookup yields CDR1 MDHEN and CDR2 SYDVKM. The CDR3 is 11 residues long. Trimming pared 5 bases from V and 2 bases from J, leaving 4 bases between. CDR3 sequence: CASSRAYEQYF. The DNA of the CDR3 is TGTGCCAGCAGTAGAGCCTACGAGCAGTACTTC.

There are a few counts of this clone. This CDR3 is CASSQGSSYGYTF. DNA of the CDR3: TGTGCCAGCAGCCAGGGGTCCAGCTATGGCTACACCTTC. This chain connects TRBV5-4 to TRBJ1-2; a weak D match, TRBD1 (6 bases). Germline loops: CDR1 SGHNT, CDR2 YYREEE (reference sequence). The CDR3 loop spans 13 amino acids. The germline V and J ends were trimmed by 4 bases and 4 bases, with 11 bases remaining between them.

The chain uses TRBV19 and TRBJ2-1, with TRBD1 as a possible D gene (5 bases). Germline V gene sequence: CDR1 LNHDA, CDR2 SQIVND (reference sequence). The CDR3 is 12 amino acids. V shed 4 bases and J shed 6 bases, with 7 bases lying between them. CDR3 sequence reads: CASSRGINEQFF. The CDR3 nucleotides are TGTGCCAGTAGTAGGGGCATCAATGAGCAGTTCTTC.

The chain combines TRBV7-9 with TRBJ2-7, with TRBD2 as a possible D gene (5 bases). V lost 1 base and J 6 bases, leaving 13 bases between the germline ends. Germline lookup yields CDR1 SEHNR and CDR2 FQNEAQ (reference sequence). CDR3 length: 14 amino acids. The CDR3 DNA sequence: TGTGCCAGCAGCTTAGGGACTTCTCAATTCGAGCAGTACTTC. Amino acids: CASSLGTSQFEQYF.

The chain is built from TRBV6-5 and TRBJ1-5; 8 nucleotides match TRBD1. The CDR3 has 13 amino acids. Germline CDR1 and CDR2: MNHEY and SVGAGI. V trimming: 5 bases; J trimming: 5 bases; junction bases outside the gene matches: 2. For the CDR3, the DNA is TGTGCCAGCAGTACGGACAGGGATCAGCCCCAGCATTTT. This codes for CASSTDRDQPQHF.

The chain couples TRBV27 to TRBJ2-1; 7 bases are shared with TRBD1. Per germline, CDR1 MNHEY and CDR2 SMNVEV (reference sequence). The V and J ends lost 4 bases and 6 bases, in that order; junction bases with no gene match: 6. There are 14 residues in the CDR3. CDR3 DNA sequence: TGTGCCAGCAGTTACCGGGACAGTATCAATGAGCAGTTCTTC. Translating gives CASSYRDSINEQFF.

The chain carries TRBV5-1 and TRBJ2-7; TRBD2 aligns across 8 bases. The CDR3 has 14 residues. The V and J ends lost 6 bases and 5 bases, in that order; junction bases with no gene match: 10. Germline CDR1 SGHRS, CDR2 YFSETQ. The CDR3 nucleotides read TGCGCCAGCACCCGTTTTAGCGGGGTCAACGAGCAGTACTTC. Its protein product is CASTRFSGVNEQYF.

This clone occurred once. The V gene is TRBV6-5, the J gene TRBJ1-2; D is uncertain. Trimming removed 6 bases from V and 2 bases from J, with 10 bases in between. Germline CDR1 reads MNHEY; CDR2 reads SVGAGI. The CDR3 runs 13 residues. CDR3 bases: TGTGCCAGCAGCCAGCCGGGGAACTATGGCTACACCTTC. It encodes CASSQPGNYGYTF.

This clone was counted a few times. The chain employs TRBV6-6 and TRBJ2-1, with D unresolved. Trimming cost V 9 bases and J 0 bases, with 15 bases left between them. The CDR3 covers 15 residues. The germline V gene encodes CDR1 MNHNY and CDR2 SVGAGI (reference sequence). The CDR3 sequence is CASRFMSPSYNEQFF. In DNA form, the CDR3 reads TGTGCCAGTCGCTTTATGAGTCCCTCCTACAATGAGCAGTTCTTC.